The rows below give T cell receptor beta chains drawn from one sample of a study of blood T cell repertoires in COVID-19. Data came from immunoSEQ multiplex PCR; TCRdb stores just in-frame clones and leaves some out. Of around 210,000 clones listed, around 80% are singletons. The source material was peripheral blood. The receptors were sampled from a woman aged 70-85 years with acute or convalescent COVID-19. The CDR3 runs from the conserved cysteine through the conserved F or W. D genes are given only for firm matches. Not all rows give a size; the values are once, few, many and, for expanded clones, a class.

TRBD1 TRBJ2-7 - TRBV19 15 TGTGCCAGTAGTGCCCGGGACAGGGGGTCCTACGAGCAGTACTTC CASSARDRGSYEQYF
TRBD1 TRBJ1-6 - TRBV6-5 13 TGTGCCAGCAGTCCCACGGACCAGGGGGCCCTCCACTTT CASSPTDQGALHF
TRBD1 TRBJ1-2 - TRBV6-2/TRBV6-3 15 TGTGCCAGCAGTTACCTCAATACAGGGGACTATGGCTACACCTTC CASSYLNTGDYGYTF
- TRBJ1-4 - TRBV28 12 TGTGCCAGCAGGGTCCTCGGGGAAAAACTGTTTTTT CASRVLGEKLFF
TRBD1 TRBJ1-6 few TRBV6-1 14 TGTGCCAGCAGTGAAACAGGGGGAGGTTCACCCCTCCACTTT CASSETGGGSPLHF
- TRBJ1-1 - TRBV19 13 TGTGCCAGTAGTACTCCAGGGCACACTGAAGCTTTCTTT CASSTPGHTEAFF
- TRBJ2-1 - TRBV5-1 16 TGCGCCAGCAGCTTAACAGGGTCCCCTCGGAACAATGAGCAGTTCTTC CASSLTGSPRNNEQFF
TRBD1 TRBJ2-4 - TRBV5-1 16 TGCGCCAGCAGCCCCGGACAGGGGGTGGCCAAAAACATTCAGTACTTC CASSPGQGVAKNIQYF
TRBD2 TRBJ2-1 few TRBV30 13 TGTGCCTTAAGGACTAGCGGTTACAATGAGCAGTTCTTC CALRTSGYNEQFF
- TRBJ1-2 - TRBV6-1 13 TGTGCCAGCGGCGCAGGGCTCCGAGGCGGCTACACCTTC CASGAGLRGGYTF
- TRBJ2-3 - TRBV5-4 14 TGTGCCAGCAGCTTGGCGGTCCTCACAGATACGCAGTATTTT CASSLAVLTDTQYF
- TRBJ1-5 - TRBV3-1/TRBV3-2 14 TGTGCCAGCAGCCAGGGCTCGGGCAATCAGCCCCAGCATTTT CASSQGSGNQPQHF
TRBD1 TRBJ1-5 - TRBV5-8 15 TGTGCCAGCAGCCCGAGGGACAGGGTCGACCAGCCCCAGCATTTT CASSPRDRVDQPQHF
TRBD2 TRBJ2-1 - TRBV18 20 TGTGCCAGCTCACGCGTCGCACCCGTCGGCGGGAGTTACTCCTACAATGAGCAGTTCTTC CASSRVAPVGGSYSYNEQFF
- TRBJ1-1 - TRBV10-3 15 TGTGCCATCAGGGGTCCCGGTCAGGAAGACACTGAAGCTTTCTTT CAIRGPGQEDTEAFF
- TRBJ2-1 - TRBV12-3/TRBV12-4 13 TGTGCCAGCAGTTCAACCTCAGGGGTTGGGCAGTTCTTC CASSSTSGVGQFF
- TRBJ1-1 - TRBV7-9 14 TGTGCCAGCAGCTTGGGCTTAGGGAACACTGAAGCTTTCTTT CASSLGLGNTEAFF
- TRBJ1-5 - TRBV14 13 TGTGCCAGCAGCTCGGGGAACAATCAGCCCCAGCATTTT CASSSGNNQPQHF
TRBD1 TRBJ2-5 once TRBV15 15 TGTGCCACCAGCATACCCAACAGGGGCCAAGAGACCCAGTACTTC CATSIPNRGQETQYF
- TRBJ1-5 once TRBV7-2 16 TGTGCCAGCAGCTTAGGGGGGGATCGTGGCAATCAGCCCCAGCATTTT CASSLGGDRGNQPQHF
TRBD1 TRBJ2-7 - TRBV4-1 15 TGCGCCAGCAGCCACGGACAGGCTAGCTCCTACGAGCAGTACTTC CASSHGQASSYEQYF
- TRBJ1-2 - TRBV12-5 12 TGTGCTAGTGGTTTGTCAGGGAATGGCTACACCTTC CASGLSGNGYTF
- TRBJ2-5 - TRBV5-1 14 TGCGCCAGCAGCTTGGATGGGGGGAGGGAGACCCAGTACTTC CASSLDGGRETQYF
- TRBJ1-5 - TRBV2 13 TGTGCCAGCATGACTGACAGACGTCAGCCCCAGCATTTT CASMTDRRQPQHF
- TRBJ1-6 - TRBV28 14 TGTGCCAGCAGCTCGGCGGGTTATAATTCACCCCTCCACTTT CASSSAGYNSPLHF
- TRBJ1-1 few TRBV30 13 TGTGCCTGGAGCACCGGAGGTGACACTGAAGCTTTCTTT CAWSTGGDTEAFF
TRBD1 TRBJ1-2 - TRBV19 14 TGTGCCAGTAGTGAGACAGGGGCCCCATGGGGCTACACCTTC CASSETGAPWGYTF
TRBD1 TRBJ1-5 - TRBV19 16 TGTGCCAGTAGTATAGGATCCGGGACAGGAGGACAGCCCCAGCATTTT CASSIGSGTGGQPQHF
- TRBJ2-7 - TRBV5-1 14 TGCGCCAGCAGCTTGGGCAACTACCCCTACGAGCAGTACTTC CASSLGNYPYEQYF
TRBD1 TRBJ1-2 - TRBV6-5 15 TGTGCCAGCAGCTCCGGACAGGGCTTGAGCTATGGCTACACCTTC CASSSGQGLSYGYTF
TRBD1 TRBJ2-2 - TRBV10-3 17 TGTGCCATCAGCCCCTCGACGGGACAGACCTACACCGGGGAGCTGTTTTTT CAISPSTGQTYTGELFF
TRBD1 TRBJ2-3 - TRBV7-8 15 TGTGCCAGCAGCTTCGGACAGGGGGGCTCAGATACGCAGTATTTT CASSFGQGGSDTQYF
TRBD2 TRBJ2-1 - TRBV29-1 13 TGCAGCGTGGGGACTAGCGGCATACAAGAGCAGTTCTTC CSVGTSGIQEQFF
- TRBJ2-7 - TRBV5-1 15 TGCGCCAGCAGCTTGGCTTGGGGGCGGCTGGACGAGCAGTACTTC CASSLAWGRLDEQYF
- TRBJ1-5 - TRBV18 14 TGTGCCAGCGCCGCAACCCAGGGCCGTCAGCCCCAGCATTTT CASAATQGRQPQHF
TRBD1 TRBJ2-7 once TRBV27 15 TGTGCCAGCAGTCAAACCGGGACAGGGATCTACGAGCAGTACTTC CASSQTGTGIYEQYF
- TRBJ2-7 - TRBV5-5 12 TGTGCCAGCAGCCCTGACAGCTACGAGCAGTACTTC CASSPDSYEQYF
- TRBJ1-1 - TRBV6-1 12 TGTGCCAGCAGTGAAAGGATAGCAGAAGCTTTCTTT CASSERIAEAFF
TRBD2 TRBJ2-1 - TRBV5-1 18 TGCGCCAGCAGTTTGGGACTAGCGGGAGGCCGGGTGGTCTATGAGCAGTTCTTC CASSLGLAGGRVVYEQFF
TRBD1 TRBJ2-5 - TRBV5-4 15 TGTGCCAGCAGACATGACAGGGTACGGGAAGAGACCCAGTACTTC CASRHDRVREETQYF
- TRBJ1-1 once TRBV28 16 TGTGCCAGCAGTTCCCTACCACTAGGGATGAACACTGAAGCTTTCTTT CASSSLPLGMNTEAFF
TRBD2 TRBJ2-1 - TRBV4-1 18 TGCGCCAGCAGACCAAGAATCTCAGCGGGAGCATCCTACAATGAGCAGTTCTTC CASRPRISAGASYNEQFF
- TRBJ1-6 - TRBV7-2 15 TGTGCCAGCAACCATGGGACGGGACTCAATTCACCCCTCCACTTT CASNHGTGLNSPLHF
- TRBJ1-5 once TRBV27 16 TGTGCCAGCAGTTTTTCCTCGGTGGGGCCCAATCAGCCCCAGCATTTT CASSFSSVGPNQPQHF
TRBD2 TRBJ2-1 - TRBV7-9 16 TGTGCCAGCAGCCCCCCGGGGACTAGCAACTACAATGAGCAGTTCTTC CASSPPGTSNYNEQFF
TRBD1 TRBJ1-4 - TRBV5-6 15 TGTGCCAGCAGCTTGGGGACAGGGGGCGGTGAAAAACTGTTTTTT CASSLGTGGGEKLFF
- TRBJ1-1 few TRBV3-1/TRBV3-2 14 TGTGCCAGCAGCCAAGGGCAGAAGAACACTGAAGCTTTCTTT CASSQGQKNTEAFF
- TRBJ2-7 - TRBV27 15 TGTGCCAGCAGTCCGCGGTTGGCGGGCTCCTACGAGCAGTACTTC CASSPRLAGSYEQYF
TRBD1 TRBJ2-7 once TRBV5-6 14 TGTGCCAGCAGCCGGGACAGGACAACCTACGAGCAGTACTTC CASSRDRTTYEQYF
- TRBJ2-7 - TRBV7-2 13 TGTGCCAGCAGCTTAGCCCCAGCGGGCGAGCAGTACTTC CASSLAPAGEQYF
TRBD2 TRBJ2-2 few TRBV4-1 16 TGCGCCAGCAGCCGAACTCTAGCGGGAGCGGTCGGGGAGCTGTTTTTT CASSRTLAGAVGELFF
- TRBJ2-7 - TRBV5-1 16 TGCGCCAGCAGCTTGACTCCGGTTGGGGCTAACTACGAGCAGTACTTC CASSLTPVGANYEQYF
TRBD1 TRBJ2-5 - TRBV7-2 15 TGTGCCAGCAGCGCAGGGGGCCCCACTGGGGAGACCCAGTACTTC CASSAGGPTGETQYF
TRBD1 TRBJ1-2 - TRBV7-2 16 TGTGCCAGCAGCTTAGGGCCCCCGGGGACAGTTTATGGCTACACCTTC CASSLGPPGTVYGYTF
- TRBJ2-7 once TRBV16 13 TGTGCCAGCAGCCAATCACGCGTCTACGAGCAGTACTTC CASSQSRVYEQYF
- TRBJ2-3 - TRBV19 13 TGTGCCAGTAGGCGGGGTAGCACAGATACGCAGTATTTT CASRRGSTDTQYF
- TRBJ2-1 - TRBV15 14 TGTGCCACCAGCATTCGGACAGAAAACAATGAGCAGTTCTTC CATSIRTENNEQFF
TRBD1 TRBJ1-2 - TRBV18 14 TGTGCCAGCTCTCTTCGACAGGGTGGCTATGGCTACACCTTC CASSLRQGGYGYTF
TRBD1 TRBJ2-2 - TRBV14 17 TGTGCCAGCAGCCAACGCTTGGGACAGTCGAACACCGGGGAGCTGTTTTTT CASSQRLGQSNTGELFF
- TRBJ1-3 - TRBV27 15 TGTGCCAGCAGTTTTACATACAACTCTGGAAACACCATATATTTT CASSFTYNSGNTIYF